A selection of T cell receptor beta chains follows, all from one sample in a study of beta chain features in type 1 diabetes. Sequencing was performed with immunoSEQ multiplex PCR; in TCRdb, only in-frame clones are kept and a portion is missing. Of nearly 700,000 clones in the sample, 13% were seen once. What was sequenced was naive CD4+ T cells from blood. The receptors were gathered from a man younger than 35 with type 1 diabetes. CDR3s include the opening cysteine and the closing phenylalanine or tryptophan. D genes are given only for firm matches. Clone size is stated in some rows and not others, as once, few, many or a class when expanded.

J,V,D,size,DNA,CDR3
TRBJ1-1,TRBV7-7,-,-,TGTGCTAGCAGCTCGTCTAGGGACACTGAAGCTTTCTTT,CASSSSRDTEAFF
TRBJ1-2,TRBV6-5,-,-,TGTGCCAGCAGTTACCGAATTTGGACTGCGCCATCGGGCTACACCTTC,CASSYRIWTAPSGYTF
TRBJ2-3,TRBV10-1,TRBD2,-,TGCGCCAGCAGCCTTGCACTAGCGGGGGACACAGATACGCAGTATTTT,CASSLALAGDTDTQYF
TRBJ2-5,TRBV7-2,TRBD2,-,TGTGCCAGCAGCTCCCCCCGACTAGCTGAGACCCAGTACTTC,CASSSPRLAETQYF
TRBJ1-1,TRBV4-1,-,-,TGCGCCAGCAGCCAAGGTACGTTCGACAGTGGGATGAACACTGAAGCTTTCTTT,CASSQGTFDSGMNTEAFF
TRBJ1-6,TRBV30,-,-,TGTGCCTGGAGTGCGGAAACGGGGTACTATAATTCACCCCTCCACTTT,CAWSAETGYYNSPLHF
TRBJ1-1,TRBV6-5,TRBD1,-,TGTGCCAGCAGGATGACAGGGACTGAAGCTTTCTTT,CASRMTGTEAFF
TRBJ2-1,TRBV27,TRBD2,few,TGTGCCAGCAGTTTGCGGGGGGTTAGCTCCTACAATGAGCAGTTCTTC,CASSLRGVSSYNEQFF
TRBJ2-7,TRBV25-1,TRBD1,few,TGTGCCAGCAGTGACGAAGGGGGACAGGGCTACGAGCAGTACTTC,CASSDEGGQGYEQYF
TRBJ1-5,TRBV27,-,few,TGTGCCAGCAGGAATAGGGTGAGGCAGCCCCAGCATTTT,CASRNRVRQPQHF
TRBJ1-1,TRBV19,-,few,TGTGCCAGTAGTATCGTGAGGGACACTGAAGCTTTCTTT,CASSIVRDTEAFF
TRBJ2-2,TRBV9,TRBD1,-,TGTGCCAGCAGCGCTGGACAGGGTGGGACCGGGGAGCTGTTTTTT,CASSAGQGGTGELFF
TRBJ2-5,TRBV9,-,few,TGTGCCAGCAGCTTTAGTGTCGCGGAGACCCAGTACTTC,CASSFSVAETQYF
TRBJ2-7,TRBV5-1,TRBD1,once,TGCGCCAGCAGCCGAGGGCTGGACAGGGCCTCCTACGAGCAGTACTTC,CASSRGLDRASYEQYF
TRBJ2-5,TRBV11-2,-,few,TGTGCCAGCAGCTTAGCGCCCATCGGAGAGACCCAGTACTTC,CASSLAPIGETQYF
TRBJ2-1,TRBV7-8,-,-,TGTGCCAGCAGCTTAGCGCAGGGCTCCTACAATGAGCAGTTCTTC,CASSLAQGSYNEQFF
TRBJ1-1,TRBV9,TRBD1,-,TGTGCCAGCAGCCTGTTCACAGGGGAAGGGACTGAAGCTTTCTTT,CASSLFTGEGTEAFF
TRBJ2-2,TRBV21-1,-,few,TGTGCCAGCAGCAAAGTGGCGAAGCCGGTCGCCGGGGAGCTGTTTTTT,CASSKVAKPVAGELFF
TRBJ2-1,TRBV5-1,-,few,TGCGCCAGCAACTTTAGGGGGACCCACGAGGATGAGCAGTTCTTC,CASNFRGTHEDEQFF
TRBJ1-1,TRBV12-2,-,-,TGTGCAAGTCGCTTAGATCCGACCGCTGAAGCTTTCTTT,CASRLDPTAEAFF
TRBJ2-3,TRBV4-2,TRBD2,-,TGTGCCAGCAGCCAGCGACTAGCGGCTAGCACAGATACGCAGTATTTT,CASSQRLAASTDTQYF
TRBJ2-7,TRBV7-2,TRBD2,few,TGTGCCAGCAGCTCCGGACTAGCGGGGGCCCGGGAGCAGTACTTC,CASSSGLAGAREQYF
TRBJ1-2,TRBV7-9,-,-,TGTGCCAGCAGCCTAACAGACCGAGAGAGGACCTTC,CASSLTDRERTF
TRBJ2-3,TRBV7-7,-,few,TGTGCCAGCAGCCCCACCTCCTCTGGGCGGGTTACGCAGTATTTT,CASSPTSSGRVTQYF
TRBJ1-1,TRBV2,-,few,TGTGCCAGCAGAGGAGGGCAGGCCAACACTGAAGCTTTCTTT,CASRGGQANTEAFF
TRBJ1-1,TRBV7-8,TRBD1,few,TGTGCCAGCAGCTTAAAAGCGACAGGGTGGGGGTACACTGAAGCTTTCTTT,CASSLKATGWGYTEAFF
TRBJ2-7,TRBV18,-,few,TGTGCCAGCTCACCAGCTGGGAGGAACGAGCAGTACTTC,CASSPAGRNEQYF
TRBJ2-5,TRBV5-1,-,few,TGCGCCAGCAGCTTGGCGCGGGGACAAGAGACCCAGTACTTC,CASSLARGQETQYF
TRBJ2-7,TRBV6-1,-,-,TGTGCCAGCAGCCCCGCGGGGTTGGGCTACGAGCAGTACTTC,CASSPAGLGYEQYF
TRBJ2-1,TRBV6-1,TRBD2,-,TGTGCCAGCAGTGAAGATTTAGGGACTAGCGGGAGCTCCTACAATGAGCAGTTCTTC,CASSEDLGTSGSSYNEQFF
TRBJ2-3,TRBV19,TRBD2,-,TGTGCCAGTAGCAATAGCGGGGGGGCCACAGATACGCAGTATTTT,CASSNSGGATDTQYF
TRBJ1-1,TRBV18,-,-,TGTGCCAGCTCACCTACGATGGACAGGAACACTGAAGCTTTCTTT,CASSPTMDRNTEAFF
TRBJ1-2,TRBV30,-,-,TGTGCCTGGAGTTCACAGGGAGGCAATGGCTACACCTTC,CAWSSQGGNGYTF
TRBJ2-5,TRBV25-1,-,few,TGTGCCAGCAGTGAACAGGGGTGGGAGACCCAGTACTTC,CASSEQGWETQYF
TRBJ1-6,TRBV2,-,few,TGTGCCAGCAGTGTACAGGGAATCTATAATTCACCCCTCCACTTT,CASSVQGIYNSPLHF
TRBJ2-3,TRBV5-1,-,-,TGCGCCAGCAGCTTAGAAGCTACAGATACGCAGTATTTT,CASSLEATDTQYF
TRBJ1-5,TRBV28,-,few,TGTGCCAGCAGCCCGAACCGGAGCAATCAGCCCCAGCATTTT,CASSPNRSNQPQHF
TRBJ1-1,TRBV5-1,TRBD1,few,TGCGCCAGCAGCTCCCCAACAGGGGTAAACACTGAAGCTTTCTTT,CASSSPTGVNTEAFF
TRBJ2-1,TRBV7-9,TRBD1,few,TGTGCCAGCAGCCCACCGGGACAGGGCTACAATGAGCAGTTCTTC,CASSPPGQGYNEQFF
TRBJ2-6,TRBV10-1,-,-,TGCGCCAGCAGTGACGCCTCTGGGGCCAACGTCCTGACTTTC,CASSDASGANVLTF
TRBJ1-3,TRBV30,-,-,TGTGCCTGGAAGTTGCCGGGTGGAAACACCATATATTTT,CAWKLPGGNTIYF
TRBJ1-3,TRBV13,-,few,TGTGCCAGCAGCTTAGTGTCAGGGGGAAACACCATATATTTT,CASSLVSGGNTIYF
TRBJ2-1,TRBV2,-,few,TGTGCCAGCAGCTCACTGGGGTCCCAGTTCTTC,CASSSLGSQFF
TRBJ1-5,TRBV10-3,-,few,TGTGCCATCAGTGTTGGTCCGCCGTCCGGCAATCAGCCCCAGCATTTT,CAISVGPPSGNQPQHF
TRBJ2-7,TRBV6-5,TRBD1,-,TGTGCCAGCAGAATGGGCACAGGGGTGTACGAGCAGTACTTC,CASRMGTGVYEQYF
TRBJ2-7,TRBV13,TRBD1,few,TGTGCCAGCAGCTTCCGACAGGGGGCTAATGAGCAGTACTTC,CASSFRQGANEQYF
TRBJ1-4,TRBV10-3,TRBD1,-,TGTGCCATCAGTGCCGACAGGGGGAATGAAAAACTGTTTTTT,CAISADRGNEKLFF
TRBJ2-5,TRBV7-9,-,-,TGTGCCAGCAGACTTACAGGATTGGAGACCCAGTACTTC,CASRLTGLETQYF
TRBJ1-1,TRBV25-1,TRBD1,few,TGTGCCAGCAGTGAAATAGACAGGGGGCTTTCTGAAGCTTTCTTT,CASSEIDRGLSEAFF
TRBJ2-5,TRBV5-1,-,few,TGCGCCAGCAGCGAACTCCGAGGGAGTCCAGAGACCCAGTACTTC,CASSELRGSPETQYF
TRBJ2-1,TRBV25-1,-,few,TGTGCCAGTAGCGACGGGAGCTCCTACAATGAGCAGTTCTTC,CASSDGSSYNEQFF
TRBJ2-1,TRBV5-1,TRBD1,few,TGCGCCAGCAGCTTGATCTGGACAGGGGACAATGAGCAGTTCTTC,CASSLIWTGDNEQFF
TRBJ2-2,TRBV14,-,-,TGTGCCAGCAGCCAAGATAGGCGGACTTCGAACACCGGGGAGCTGTTTTTT,CASSQDRRTSNTGELFF
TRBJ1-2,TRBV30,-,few,TGTGCCTGGAGTTTCCAGTCCTATGGCTACACCTTC,CAWSFQSYGYTF